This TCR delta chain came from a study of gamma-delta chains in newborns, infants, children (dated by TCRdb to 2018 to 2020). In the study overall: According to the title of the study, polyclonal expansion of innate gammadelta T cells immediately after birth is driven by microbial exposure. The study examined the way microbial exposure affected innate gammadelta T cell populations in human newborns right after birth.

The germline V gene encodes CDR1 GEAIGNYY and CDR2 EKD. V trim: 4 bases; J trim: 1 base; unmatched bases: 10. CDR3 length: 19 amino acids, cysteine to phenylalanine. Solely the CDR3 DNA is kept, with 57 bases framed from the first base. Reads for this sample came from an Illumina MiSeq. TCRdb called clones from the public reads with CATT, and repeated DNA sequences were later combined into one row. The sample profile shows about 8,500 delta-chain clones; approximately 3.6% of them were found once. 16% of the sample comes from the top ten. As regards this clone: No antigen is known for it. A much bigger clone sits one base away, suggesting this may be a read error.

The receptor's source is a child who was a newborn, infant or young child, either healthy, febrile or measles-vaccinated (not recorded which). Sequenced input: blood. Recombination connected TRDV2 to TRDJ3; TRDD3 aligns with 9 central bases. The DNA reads TGTGCCTGTGATCCTACTGGGGGACCAAGATCCTGGGACACCCGACAGATGTTTTTC. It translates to CACDPTGGPRSWDTRQMFF.